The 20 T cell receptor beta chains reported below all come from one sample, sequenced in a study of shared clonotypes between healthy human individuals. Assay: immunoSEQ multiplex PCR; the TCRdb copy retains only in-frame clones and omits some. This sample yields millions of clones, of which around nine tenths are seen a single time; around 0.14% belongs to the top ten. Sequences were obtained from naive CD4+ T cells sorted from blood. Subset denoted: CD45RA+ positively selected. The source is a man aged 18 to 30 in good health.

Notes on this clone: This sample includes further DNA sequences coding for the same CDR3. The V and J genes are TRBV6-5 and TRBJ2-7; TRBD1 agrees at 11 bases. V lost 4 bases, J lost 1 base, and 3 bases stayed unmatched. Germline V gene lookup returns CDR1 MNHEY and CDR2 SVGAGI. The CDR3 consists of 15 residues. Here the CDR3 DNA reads TGTGCCAGCAGTTTTCGGGACAGGGGGTCCTACGAGCAGTACTTC. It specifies CASSFRDRGSYEQYF.

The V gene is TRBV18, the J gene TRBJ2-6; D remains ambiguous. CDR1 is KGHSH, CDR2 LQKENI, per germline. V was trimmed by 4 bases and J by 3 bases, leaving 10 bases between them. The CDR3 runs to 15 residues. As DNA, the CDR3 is TGTGCCAGCTCACTTGGGGAAGTTGGGGCCAACGTCCTGACTTTC. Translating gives CASSLGEVGANVLTF. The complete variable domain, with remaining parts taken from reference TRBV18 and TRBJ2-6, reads NAGVMQNPRHLVRRRGQEARLRCSPMKGHSHVYWYRQLPEEGLKFMVYLQKENIIDESGMPKERFSAEFPKEGPSILRIQQVVRGDSAAYFCASSLGEVGANVLTFGAGSRLTVL.

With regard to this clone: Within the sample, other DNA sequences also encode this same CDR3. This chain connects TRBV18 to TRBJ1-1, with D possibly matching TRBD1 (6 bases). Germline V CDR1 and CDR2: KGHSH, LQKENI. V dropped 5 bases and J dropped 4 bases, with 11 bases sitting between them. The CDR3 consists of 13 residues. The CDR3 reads CASSGQGSTEAFF. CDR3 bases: TGTGCCAGCTCAGGTCAGGGGAGCACTGAAGCTTTCTTT.

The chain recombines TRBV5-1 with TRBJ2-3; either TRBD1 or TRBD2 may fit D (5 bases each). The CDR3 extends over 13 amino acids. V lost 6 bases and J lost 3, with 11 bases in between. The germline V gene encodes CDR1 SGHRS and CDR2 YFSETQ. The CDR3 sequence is CASMGERTDTQYF. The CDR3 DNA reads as TGCGCCAGCATGGGGGAGCGAACAGATACGCAGTATTTT.

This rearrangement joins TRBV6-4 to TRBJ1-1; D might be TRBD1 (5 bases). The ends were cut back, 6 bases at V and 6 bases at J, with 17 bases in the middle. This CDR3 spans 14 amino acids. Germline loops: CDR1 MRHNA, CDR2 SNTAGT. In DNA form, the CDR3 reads TGTGCCAGCAGGGATGACCGGGACCTCGCTGAAGCTTTCTTT. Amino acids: CASRDDRDLAEAFF.

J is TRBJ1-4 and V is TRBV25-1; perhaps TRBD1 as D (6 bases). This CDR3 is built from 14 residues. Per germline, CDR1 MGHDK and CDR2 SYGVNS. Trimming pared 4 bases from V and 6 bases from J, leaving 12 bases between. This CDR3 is CASSVWGADEKLFF. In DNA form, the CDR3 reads TGTGCCAGCAGTGTGTGGGGGGCGGATGAAAAACTGTTTTTT.

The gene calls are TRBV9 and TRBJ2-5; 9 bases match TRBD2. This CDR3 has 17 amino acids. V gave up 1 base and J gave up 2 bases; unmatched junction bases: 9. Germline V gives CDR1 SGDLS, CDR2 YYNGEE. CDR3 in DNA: TGTGCCAGCAGCGTAACTATAGCTAGCGGGGCTCAAGAGACCCAGTACTTC. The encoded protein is CASSVTIASGAQETQYF. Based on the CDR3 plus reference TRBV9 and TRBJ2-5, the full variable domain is DSGVTQTPKHLITATGQRVTLRCSPRSGDLSVYWYQQSLDQGLQFLIQYYNGEERAKGNILERFSAQQFPDLHSELNLSSLELGDSALYFCASSVTIASGAQETQYFGPGTRLLVL.

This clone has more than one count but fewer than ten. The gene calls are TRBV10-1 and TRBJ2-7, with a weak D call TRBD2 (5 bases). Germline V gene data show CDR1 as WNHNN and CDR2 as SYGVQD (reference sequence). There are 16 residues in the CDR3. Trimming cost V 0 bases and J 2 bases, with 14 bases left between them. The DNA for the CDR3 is TGCGCCAGCAGTGAGTCGAGAGGGCGAGGCGCCTACGAGCAGTACTTC. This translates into CASSESRGRGAYEQYF.

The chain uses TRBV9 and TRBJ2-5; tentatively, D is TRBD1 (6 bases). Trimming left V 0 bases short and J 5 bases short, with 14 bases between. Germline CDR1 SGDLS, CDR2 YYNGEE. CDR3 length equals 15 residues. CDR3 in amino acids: CASSVAFGQRETQYF. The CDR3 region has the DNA TGTGCCAGCAGCGTAGCTTTTGGACAGCGGGAGACCCAGTACTTC.

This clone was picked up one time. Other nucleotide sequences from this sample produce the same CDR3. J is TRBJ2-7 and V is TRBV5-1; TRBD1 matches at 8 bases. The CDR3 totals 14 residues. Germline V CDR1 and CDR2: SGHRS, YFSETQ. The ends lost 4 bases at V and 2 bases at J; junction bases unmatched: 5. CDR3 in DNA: TGCGCCAGCAGCGTCGGACAGGGTCCCTACGAGCAGTACTTC. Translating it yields CASSVGQGPYEQYF.

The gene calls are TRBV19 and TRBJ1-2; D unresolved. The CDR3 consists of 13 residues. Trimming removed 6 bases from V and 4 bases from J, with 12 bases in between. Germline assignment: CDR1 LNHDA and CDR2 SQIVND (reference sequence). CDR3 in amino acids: CASSASPGYGYTF. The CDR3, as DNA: TGTGCCAGTAGCGCGAGCCCCGGCTATGGCTACACCTTC.

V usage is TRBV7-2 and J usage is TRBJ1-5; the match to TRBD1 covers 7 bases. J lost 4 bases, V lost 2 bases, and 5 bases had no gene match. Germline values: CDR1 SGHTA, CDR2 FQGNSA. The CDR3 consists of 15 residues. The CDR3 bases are TGTGCCAGCAGCTTAATAAAGGGGGCAAATCAGCCCCAGCATTTT. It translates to CASSLIKGANQPQHF.

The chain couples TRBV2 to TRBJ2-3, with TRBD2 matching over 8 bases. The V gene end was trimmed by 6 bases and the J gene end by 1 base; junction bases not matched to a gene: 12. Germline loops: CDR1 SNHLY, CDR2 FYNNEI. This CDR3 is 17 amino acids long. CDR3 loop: CASRTSWLAGRTDTQYF. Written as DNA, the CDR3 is TGTGCCAGCAGGACCTCCTGGCTAGCGGGTCGCACAGATACGCAGTATTTT.

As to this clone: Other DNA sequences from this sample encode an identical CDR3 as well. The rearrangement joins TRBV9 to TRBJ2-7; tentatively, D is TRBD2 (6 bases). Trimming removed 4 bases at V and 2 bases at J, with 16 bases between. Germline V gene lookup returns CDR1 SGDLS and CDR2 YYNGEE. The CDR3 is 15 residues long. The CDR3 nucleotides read TGTGCCAGCAGCTCCCACTTTGGACTAACCTACGAGCAGTACTTC. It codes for CASSSHFGLTYEQYF.

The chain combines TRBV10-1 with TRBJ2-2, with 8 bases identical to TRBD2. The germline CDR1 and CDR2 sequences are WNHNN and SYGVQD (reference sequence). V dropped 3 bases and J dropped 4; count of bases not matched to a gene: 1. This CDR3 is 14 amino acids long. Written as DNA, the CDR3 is TGCGCCAGCAGTGACACTAGCGGCACCGGGGAGCTGTTTTTT. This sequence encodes CASSDTSGTGELFF.

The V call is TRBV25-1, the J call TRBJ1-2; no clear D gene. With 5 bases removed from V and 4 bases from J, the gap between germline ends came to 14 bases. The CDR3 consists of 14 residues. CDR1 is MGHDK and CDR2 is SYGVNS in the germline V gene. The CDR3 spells CASSSAGLSYGYTF. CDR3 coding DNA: TGTGCCAGCAGTAGCGCCGGATTGAGCTATGGCTACACCTTC.

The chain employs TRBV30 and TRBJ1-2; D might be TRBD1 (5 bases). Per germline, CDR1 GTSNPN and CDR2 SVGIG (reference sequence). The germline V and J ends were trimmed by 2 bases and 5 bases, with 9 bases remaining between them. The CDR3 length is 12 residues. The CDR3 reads CAWSLGDYGYTF. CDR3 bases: TGTGCCTGGAGTCTGGGGGATTATGGCTACACCTTC.

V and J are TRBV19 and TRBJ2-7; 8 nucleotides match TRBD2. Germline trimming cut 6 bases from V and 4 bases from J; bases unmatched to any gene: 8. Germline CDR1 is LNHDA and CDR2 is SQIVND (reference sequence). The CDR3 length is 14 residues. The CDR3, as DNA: TGTGCCAGTAGGGGACTAGGGAAGGGTTACGAGCAGTACTTC. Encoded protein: CASRGLGKGYEQYF. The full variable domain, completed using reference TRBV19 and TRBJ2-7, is DGGITQSPKYLFRKEGQNVTLSCEQNLNHDAMYWYRQDPGQGLRLIYYSQIVNDFQKGDIAEGYSVSREKKESFPLTVTSAQKNPTAFYLCASRGLGKGYEQYFGPGTRLTVT.

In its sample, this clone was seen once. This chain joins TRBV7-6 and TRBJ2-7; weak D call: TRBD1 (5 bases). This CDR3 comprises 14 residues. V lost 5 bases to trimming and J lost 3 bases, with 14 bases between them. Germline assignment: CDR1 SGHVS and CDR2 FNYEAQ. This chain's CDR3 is CASSRLSQGYEQYF. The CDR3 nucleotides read TGTGCCAGCAGCCGACTGAGTCAGGGCTACGAGCAGTACTTC.

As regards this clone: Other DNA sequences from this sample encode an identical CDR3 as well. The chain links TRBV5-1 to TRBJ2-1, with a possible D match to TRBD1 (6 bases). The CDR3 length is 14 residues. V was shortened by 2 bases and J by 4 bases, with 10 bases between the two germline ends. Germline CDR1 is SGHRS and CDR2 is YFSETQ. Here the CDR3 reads CASSLTGTYNEQFF. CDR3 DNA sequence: TGCGCCAGCAGCTTAACCGGGACATACAATGAGCAGTTCTTC.